This TCR beta chain emerged from a study of memory CD4+ T cells and cytomegalovirus serostatus. A word on this clone: The antigen remains unidentified.

This CDR3 spans 14 amino acids. CDR1 is LNHDA and CDR2 is SQIVND in the germline V gene (reference sequence). Trimming at V came to 9 bases and at J to 2 bases, leaving 7 bases not matched to a gene. Regarding the study as a whole: Suggested: most of the CMV-linked TCR signature lies in CD4+ memory cells.

The sort gate was single viable CD3+CD4+CD8-CD45RO+ cells for memory CD4+ T cells. The data were produced by immunoSEQ multiplex PCR, yet TCRdb's version contains in-frame clones alone and is incomplete. The sample yields 50,000 to 75,000 clones, 82% seen once. The sequenced sample was memory CD4+ T cells from blood. The receptor was derived from an adult in good health and CMV-seronegative. The chain combines TRBV19 with TRBJ2-7; 10 bases are a match to TRBD1. DNA of the CDR3: TGTGCCAGCCGAACCGGGACAGGGGCCTACGAGCAGTACTTC. This sequence encodes CASRTGTGAYEQYF.